These T cell receptor beta chains were read from a single sample in a study of blood T cell repertoires in COVID-19. This table comes from immunoSEQ multiplex PCR, and its TCRdb copy is limited to in-frame clones, with some not included. The sample includes about 200,000 clones, just under 85% of them seen just once. Sequences were obtained from peripheral blood. The receptors were gathered from a man between 60 and 75 years old with COVID-19, enrolled during active disease. Each CDR3 is given with its conserved first and last residue. D genes are given only for firm matches. The size of a clone is reported for some rows only, either as once, few or many, or as a class for expanded clones.

d_gene: NA; abundance: NA; v_gene: TRBV18; j_gene: TRBJ2-1; CDR3nt: TGTGCCAGCTCACGATTAGCCTACAATGAGCAGTTCTTC; CDR3aa: CASSRLAYNEQFF
d_gene: NA; abundance: NA; v_gene: TRBV10-3; j_gene: TRBJ1-3; CDR3nt: TGTGCCATCAGGGACAGTATCTCTGGAAACACCATATATTTT; CDR3aa: CAIRDSISGNTIYF
d_gene: NA; abundance: NA; v_gene: TRBV2; j_gene: TRBJ1-5; CDR3nt: TGTGCCAGCAAATGGGCCGACGGGCCCCAGCATTTT; CDR3aa: CASKWADGPQHF
d_gene: NA; abundance: NA; v_gene: TRBV6-6; j_gene: TRBJ1-1; CDR3nt: TGTGCCAGCAGTCTACAACCGGAGATGAACACTGAAGCTTTCTTT; CDR3aa: CASSLQPEMNTEAFF
d_gene: TRBD2; abundance: once; v_gene: TRBV3-1/TRBV3-2; j_gene: TRBJ2-7; CDR3nt: TGTGCCAGCAGGGGAGGGGTCGAGCAGTACTTC; CDR3aa: CASRGGVEQYF
d_gene: NA; abundance: NA; v_gene: TRBV19; j_gene: TRBJ1-4; CDR3nt: TGTGCCAGTAGACAGGTGGAGGGAGAAAAACTGTTTTTT; CDR3aa: CASRQVEGEKLFF
d_gene: TRBD1; abundance: NA; v_gene: TRBV6-1; j_gene: TRBJ2-3; CDR3nt: TGTGCCAGCAGTGAAAGAGGGGACAGTGTGACAGATACGCAGTATTTT; CDR3aa: CASSERGDSVTDTQYF
d_gene: NA; abundance: NA; v_gene: TRBV30; j_gene: TRBJ2-7; CDR3nt: TGTGCCTGGAGTACTGACAGGTCCTACGAGCAGTACTTC; CDR3aa: CAWSTDRSYEQYF
d_gene: NA; abundance: NA; v_gene: TRBV12-5; j_gene: TRBJ1-4; CDR3nt: TGTGCTAGTGGTACAACGGGACACACGCCAGGAGGTGAAAAACTGTTTTTT; CDR3aa: CASGTTGHTPGGEKLFF
d_gene: TRBD1; abundance: NA; v_gene: TRBV5-1; j_gene: TRBJ2-5; CDR3nt: TGCGCCAGCAGCCTCCTTCCGGGACAGCAAGAGACCCAGTACTTC; CDR3aa: CASSLLPGQQETQYF
d_gene: NA; abundance: NA; v_gene: TRBV7-2; j_gene: TRBJ2-6; CDR3nt: TGTGCCAGCAGCTTAGTTGAGAGCTCTGGGGCCAACGTCCTGACTTTC; CDR3aa: CASSLVESSGANVLTF
d_gene: TRBD1; abundance: NA; v_gene: TRBV30; j_gene: TRBJ1-5; CDR3nt: TGTGCCTGGAGCGCAAGACAGGGATATAGCAATCAGCCCCAGCATTTT; CDR3aa: CAWSARQGYSNQPQHF
d_gene: NA; abundance: NA; v_gene: TRBV2; j_gene: TRBJ2-7; CDR3nt: TGTGCCAGCCGGACTACCCTTTCCTACGAGCAGTACTTC; CDR3aa: CASRTTLSYEQYF
d_gene: NA; abundance: NA; v_gene: TRBV3-1/TRBV3-2; j_gene: TRBJ1-2; CDR3nt: TGTGCCAGCAGCCCCCCGGGGTATGGCTACACCTTC; CDR3aa: CASSPPGYGYTF
d_gene: NA; abundance: NA; v_gene: TRBV7-9; j_gene: TRBJ1-1; CDR3nt: TGTGCCAGCAGCTTAGCGGGTAGCGGGAACACTGAAGCTTTCTTT; CDR3aa: CASSLAGSGNTEAFF
d_gene: TRBD2; abundance: NA; v_gene: TRBV7-9; j_gene: TRBJ2-1; CDR3nt: TGTGCCAGCAGCTTGAACAGGCCGACTAGCGGGAGTGGTGAGCAGTTCTTC; CDR3aa: CASSLNRPTSGSGEQFF
d_gene: TRBD1; abundance: NA; v_gene: TRBV6-6; j_gene: TRBJ1-5; CDR3nt: TGTGCCAGCAGCTCGGGACAGGGAGGGAGCAATCAGCCCCAGCATTTT; CDR3aa: CASSSGQGGSNQPQHF
d_gene: TRBD1; abundance: once; v_gene: TRBV28; j_gene: TRBJ2-7; CDR3nt: TGTGCCAGCCGATGGCTAGTAGAGACAGGGTCAGAGCAGTACTTC; CDR3aa: CASRWLVETGSEQYF
d_gene: TRBD1; abundance: NA; v_gene: TRBV6-5; j_gene: TRBJ2-1; CDR3nt: TGTGCCAGCCGGGACAGGGGGTACAATGAGCAGTTCTTC; CDR3aa: CASRDRGYNEQFF
d_gene: NA; abundance: NA; v_gene: TRBV7-2; j_gene: TRBJ2-7; CDR3nt: TGTGCCAGCAGCGGACAGACCTACGAGCAGTACTTC; CDR3aa: CASSGQTYEQYF
d_gene: NA; abundance: NA; v_gene: TRBV6-7; j_gene: TRBJ1-1; CDR3nt: TGTGCCAGCAGTACATCTGGGACATTTATGAACACTGAAGCTTTCTTT; CDR3aa: CASSTSGTFMNTEAFF
d_gene: TRBD1; abundance: few; v_gene: TRBV19; j_gene: TRBJ1-2; CDR3nt: TGTGCCAGTAGCAGGACCGGGACAGGGGCGTATGGCTACACCTTC; CDR3aa: CASSRTGTGAYGYTF
d_gene: NA; abundance: NA; v_gene: TRBV3-1/TRBV3-2; j_gene: TRBJ1-1; CDR3nt: TGTGCCAGCAGCCTCGCGCGGAACACTGAAGCTTTCTTT; CDR3aa: CASSLARNTEAFF
d_gene: NA; abundance: NA; v_gene: TRBV18; j_gene: TRBJ1-1; CDR3nt: TGTGCCAGCTCACCAGTCGTCAGGGCCATGAACACTGAAGCTTTCTTT; CDR3aa: CASSPVVRAMNTEAFF
d_gene: TRBD1; abundance: NA; v_gene: TRBV7-8; j_gene: TRBJ1-1; CDR3nt: TGTGCCAGCAGCTCGAGGGGGCCTACCACTGAAGCTTTCTTT; CDR3aa: CASSSRGPTTEAFF
d_gene: TRBD1; abundance: NA; v_gene: TRBV10-3; j_gene: TRBJ2-2; CDR3nt: TGTGCCATCACATTAGGACAGGGAGGAACCGGGGAGCTGTTTTTT; CDR3aa: CAITLGQGGTGELFF
d_gene: NA; abundance: once; v_gene: TRBV5-1; j_gene: TRBJ1-2; CDR3nt: TGCGCCAGCAGCTTGGCCCCAACAGGGATATATGGCTACACCTTC; CDR3aa: CASSLAPTGIYGYTF
d_gene: TRBD1; abundance: NA; v_gene: TRBV11-2; j_gene: TRBJ2-7; CDR3nt: TGTGCCAGCAGCTTCGGACAGGGCTACGAGCAGTACTTC; CDR3aa: CASSFGQGYEQYF
d_gene: NA; abundance: few; v_gene: TRBV7-9; j_gene: TRBJ2-7; CDR3nt: TGTGCCAGCAGCTCGACAGTTTACTACGAGCAGTACTTC; CDR3aa: CASSSTVYYEQYF
d_gene: TRBD2; abundance: once; v_gene: TRBV27; j_gene: TRBJ2-7; CDR3nt: TGTGCCAGCAGGCCCCTAGCGGCCTACGAGCAGTACTTC; CDR3aa: CASRPLAAYEQYF
d_gene: NA; abundance: NA; v_gene: TRBV6-2/TRBV6-3; j_gene: TRBJ2-7; CDR3nt: TGTGCCAGCAGTTACCCCCCGGGTAGGGGCCCTTACTACGAGCAGTACTTC; CDR3aa: CASSYPPGRGPYYEQYF
d_gene: TRBD2; abundance: NA; v_gene: TRBV3-1/TRBV3-2; j_gene: TRBJ2-7; CDR3nt: TGTGCCAGCAGCCGGACTAGCGGGACCCCCTACGAGCAGTACTTC; CDR3aa: CASSRTSGTPYEQYF
d_gene: NA; abundance: NA; v_gene: TRBV6-5; j_gene: TRBJ2-6; CDR3nt: TGTGCCAGCAGCACAGGGACGGCTGGGGCCAACGTCCTGACTTTC; CDR3aa: CASSTGTAGANVLTF
d_gene: NA; abundance: NA; v_gene: TRBV27; j_gene: TRBJ1-2; CDR3nt: TGTGCCAGCAGTTCGCTCTCAGGGGCCGGGCGGTTCTATGGCTACACCTTC; CDR3aa: CASSSLSGAGRFYGYTF
d_gene: NA; abundance: NA; v_gene: TRBV14; j_gene: TRBJ1-3; CDR3nt: TGTGCCAGCAGCTTACAGTACTCTGGAAACACCATATATTTT; CDR3aa: CASSLQYSGNTIYF